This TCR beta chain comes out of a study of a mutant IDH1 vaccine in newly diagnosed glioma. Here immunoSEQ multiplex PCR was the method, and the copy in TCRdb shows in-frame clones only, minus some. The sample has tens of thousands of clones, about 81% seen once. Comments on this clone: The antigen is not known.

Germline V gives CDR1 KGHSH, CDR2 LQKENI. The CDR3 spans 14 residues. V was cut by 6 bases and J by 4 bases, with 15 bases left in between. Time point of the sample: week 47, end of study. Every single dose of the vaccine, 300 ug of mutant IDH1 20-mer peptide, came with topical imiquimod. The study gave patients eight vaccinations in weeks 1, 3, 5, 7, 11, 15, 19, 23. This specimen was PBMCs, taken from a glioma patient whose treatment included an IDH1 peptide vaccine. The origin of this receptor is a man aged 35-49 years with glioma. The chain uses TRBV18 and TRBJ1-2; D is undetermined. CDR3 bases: TGTGCCAGCTCCTTAACGACGGAGTCCTATGGCTACACCTTC. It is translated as CASSLTTESYGYTF.